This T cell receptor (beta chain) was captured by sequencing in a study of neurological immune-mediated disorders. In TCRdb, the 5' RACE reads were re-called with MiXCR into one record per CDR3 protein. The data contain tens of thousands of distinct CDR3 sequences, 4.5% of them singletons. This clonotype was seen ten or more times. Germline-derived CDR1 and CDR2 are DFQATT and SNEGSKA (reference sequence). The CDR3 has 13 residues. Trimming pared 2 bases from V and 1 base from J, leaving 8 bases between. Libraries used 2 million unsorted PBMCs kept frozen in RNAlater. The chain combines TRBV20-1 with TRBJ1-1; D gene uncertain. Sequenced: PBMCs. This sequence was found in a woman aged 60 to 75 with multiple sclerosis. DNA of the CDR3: TGCAGTGCTAGATTGTCGGCGAACACTGAAGCTTTCTTT. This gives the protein CSARLSANTEAFF.